This T cell receptor (beta chain) was sequenced for a study of Graves' ophthalmopathy and Graves' hyperthyroidism. Whole-study findings and limits: Using 13 signatures, a model distinguished ophthalmopathy from stable hyperthyroidism, reaching about 87% sensitivity and approximately 84% specificity. Most thyroid clonotypes with frequency above 0.001 were detected in blood too.

This CDR3 has 17 amino acids. Germline V gene lookup returns CDR1 LNHNV and CDR2 YYDKDF (reference sequence). The J segment lost 0 bases and the V segment lost 0 bases, leaving 2 bases of the junction unmatched. This clonotype has at least ten counts. Its specificity is not known. Researchers took RNA transcripts and amplified TCR beta CDR3 regions from them. Scientists carried out first-round RT-PCR using HTBI primers and then a second-round multiplex PCR. TCRdb passed the multiplex PCR reads through MiXCR, listing each CDR3 protein once. Of over a million distinct CDR3 sequences in the sample, 36% are singletons; the top ten hold roughly 11%. Aged 18 to 65, hyperthyroidism patients had new diagnoses of under 2 months' duration.

Sequenced: peripheral blood or thyroid tissue (not recorded which). The chain employs TRBV15 and TRBJ2-2; 9 nucleotides line up with TRBD2. This sequence originates from an adult man with Graves' hyperthyroidism. In DNA, the CDR3 is TGTGCCACCAGCAGAGATCGGACTAGCGCGAACACCGGGGAGCTGTTTTTT. Protein sequence: CATSRDRTSANTGELFF.